The entry below describes one TCR beta chain. These data originate in a study of immune evolution from preneoplasia to lung adenocarcinoma. Study details: HLA loss of heterozygosity: roughly 7.5% AIS, about 15% MIA, around 35% ADC, none AAH.

Germline CDR1 MDHEN, CDR2 SYDVKM. The CDR3 sequence is 16 residues long. V was clipped by 6 bases and J by 1 base; unmatched bases: 5. Profiled with immunoSEQ multiplex PCR; TCRdb holds only in-frame clones, not every one. The top ten hold more than 6.5% of the sample, which has approximately 4,700 clones, around 74% seen once. Each case's diagnosis was confirmed by two pathologists on H&E. Sequencing was done on a sample of FFPE lung adenocarcinoma in situ tissue. This chain links TRBV28 with TRBJ2-5, with TRBD2 matching 13 bases. This receptor was taken from a person aged 55-80 years with lung adenocarcinoma. CDR3 amino acids: CASSQGLAGPQETQYF. The CDR3 DNA sequence: TGTGCCAGCAGCCAGGGACTAGCGGGGCCCCAAGAGACCCAGTACTTC.